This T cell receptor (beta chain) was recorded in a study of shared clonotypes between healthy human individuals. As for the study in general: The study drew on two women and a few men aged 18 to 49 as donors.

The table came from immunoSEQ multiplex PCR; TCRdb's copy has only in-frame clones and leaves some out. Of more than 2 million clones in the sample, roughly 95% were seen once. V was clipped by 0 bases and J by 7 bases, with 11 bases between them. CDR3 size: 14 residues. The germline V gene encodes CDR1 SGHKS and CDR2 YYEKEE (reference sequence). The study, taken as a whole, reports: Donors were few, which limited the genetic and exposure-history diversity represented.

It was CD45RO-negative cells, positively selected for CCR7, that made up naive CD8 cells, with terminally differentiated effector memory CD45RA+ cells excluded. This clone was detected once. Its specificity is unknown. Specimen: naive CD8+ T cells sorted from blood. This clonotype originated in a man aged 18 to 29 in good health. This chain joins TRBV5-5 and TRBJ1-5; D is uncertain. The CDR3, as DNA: TGTGCCAGCAGCTTGGTATCGGTCAGACAGCCCCAGCATTTT. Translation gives CASSLVSVRQPQHF.